This T cell receptor beta chain originates from a study of radiotherapy plus CTLA-4 blockade in lung cancer. This clone was counted ten times or more. Its target is not known. Germline CDR1 is MRHNA and CDR2 is SNTAGT. Trimming stripped 3 bases from V and 5 bases from J, with 10 bases between. This CDR3 is built from 14 residues. Profiling relied on immunoSEQ multiplex PCR, and the TCRdb table lists in-frame clones only, not all of them. The sample contains 65,000 to 90,000 clones, about nine tenths of which appear only once. Enrolled patients, whose metastatic non-small-cell lung cancer was chemo-refractory, received focal radiation plus CTLA-4 blockade with ipilimumab. Study results and caveats: Once radiotherapy plus ipilimumab had been given, TCR clones derived from tumor expanded in blood. With interferon-beta, early dynamics of blood T cell clones were reported to best predict response.

The TCR sequence derives from a human donor with non-small cell lung cancer that progressed on radiotherapy plus ipilimumab. The specimen comprised peripheral blood, sampled from a patient treated with radiotherapy plus ipilimumab. This chain joins TRBV6-4 and TRBJ2-2; D remains ambiguous. The CDR3 loop is CASSEGGETGELFF. CDR3 sequence (DNA): TGTGCCAGCAGTGAGGGTGGGGAAACCGGGGAGCTGTTTTTT.